These T cell receptor beta chains were read from a single sample in a study of T-cell memory formation after mild COVID-19. TCRdb independently ran MiXCR on the 5' RACE reads; one entry per CDR3 protein. The repertoire holds about 250,000 distinct CDR3 sequences, with 15% as singletons. Sequenced material: PBMCs or a T cell subset sorted from them (not recorded which). Receptors originate from an adult woman who had mild COVID-19 (a few samples of this study predate the infection). Cell type and time point are not known. Both conserved end residues are part of each CDR3. Fields, in order: V gene, J gene, D gene, CDR3 length, clone size, CDR3 DNA, CDR3 protein. D genes are given only for firm matches. Not all rows give a size; the values are once, few, many and, for expanded clones, a class.

v_gene: TRBV20-1
j_gene: TRBJ1-1
d_gene: TRBD1
len: 15
abundance: -
CDR3nt: TGCAGTGCGTTTGGGACAGCCTTCATGAACACTGAAGCTTTCTTT
CDR3aa: CSAFGTAFMNTEAFF

v_gene: TRBV18
j_gene: TRBJ2-1
d_gene: TRBD2
len: 16
abundance: -
CDR3nt: TGTGCCAGCTCACCTAGGGCTAGCGGGAGTTTCGATGAGCAGTTCTTC
CDR3aa: CASSPRASGSFDEQFF

v_gene: TRBV6-5
j_gene: TRBJ2-1
d_gene: -
len: 15
abundance: few
CDR3nt: TGTGCCAGCAGTTTGGTGGTTGCCTCCTACAATGAGCAGTTCTTC
CDR3aa: CASSLVVASYNEQFF

v_gene: TRBV7-2
j_gene: TRBJ1-4
d_gene: TRBD1
len: 16
abundance: -
CDR3nt: TGTGCCAGCAGCTTAAACGGTCAGGGGGCAGGGGAAAAACTGTTTTTT
CDR3aa: CASSLNGQGAGEKLFF

v_gene: TRBV5-1
j_gene: TRBJ2-1
d_gene: -
len: 15
abundance: few
CDR3nt: TGCGCCAGCAGCCGACAACCGGGACTTAACAATGAGCAGTTCTTC
CDR3aa: CASSRQPGLNNEQFF

v_gene: TRBV11-2
j_gene: TRBJ2-3
d_gene: -
len: 16
abundance: many
CDR3nt: TGTGCCAGCAGCTTAGGGGTGGCCCGAGACACAGATACGCAGTATTTT
CDR3aa: CASSLGVARDTDTQYF

v_gene: TRBV12-3/TRBV12-4
j_gene: TRBJ2-5
d_gene: -
len: 16
abundance: few
CDR3nt: TGTGCCAGCAGTTTACCAGTCGGAGGGACCCAAGAGACCCAGTACTTC
CDR3aa: CASSLPVGGTQETQYF

v_gene: TRBV20-1
j_gene: TRBJ2-7
d_gene: -
len: 15
abundance: few
CDR3nt: TGCAGTGCTAGAGATGGTGGCCGGCAGGTGTCGGAGCAGTACTTC
CDR3aa: CSARDGGRQVSEQYF

v_gene: TRBV24-1
j_gene: TRBJ2-1
d_gene: -
len: 15
abundance: many
CDR3nt: TGTGCCACCAGTGATTTTAGGAGCTCCTACAATGAGCAGTTCTTC
CDR3aa: CATSDFRSSYNEQFF

v_gene: TRBV5-6
j_gene: TRBJ2-1
d_gene: TRBD1
len: 15
abundance: few
CDR3nt: TGTGCCAGCAGCCTCTTCGACAGGGACAGGGGTGAGCAGTTCTTC
CDR3aa: CASSLFDRDRGEQFF

v_gene: TRBV5-1
j_gene: TRBJ2-2
d_gene: -
len: 19
abundance: many
CDR3nt: TGCGCCAGCAGCTTGAGGGGGGCCCTAAAAAGCCAGAACACCGGGGAGCTGTTTTTT
CDR3aa: CASSLRGALKSQNTGELFF